Described below is a single TCR beta chain sequence and its context. Its antigen remains unidentified. The CDR3 is 15 amino acids. Trimming removed 3 bases at V and 0 bases at J, with 9 bases between. The germline V gene has CDR1 SGHVS and CDR2 FNYEAQ. The sample comes from a study of cytomegalovirus exposure and HLA in healthy donors. Findings of the study overall: The study put some 150 TCR beta chains on its list as cytomegalovirus-associated. Further analysis, carried out later, found HLA-associated TCR beta chains more clonally expanded than equally common other chains. Excluded were some V segments that proved indistinguishable, including TRBV6-2 and TRBV6-3.

This PCR relied on a set of 60 Vbeta primers and 13 Jbeta primers. Only in-frame clones appear in the TCRdb table, and some are missing; sequencing was by immunoSEQ multiplex PCR. Here the sample spans roughly 200,000 clones, 70% to 90% being singletons. The chain combines TRBV7-6 with TRBJ2-1; tentative D call: TRBD2 (6 bases). This clonotype was sampled from a man aged 25-45 years in good health and CMV-seronegative. Sequencing was carried out using PBMCs. The CDR3 DNA follows: TGTGCCAGCAGCTTGGGACTTAGCTCCTACAATGAGCAGTTCTTC. It is translated as CASSLGLSSYNEQFF.